Shown below are 28 T cell receptor beta chains from a single sample sequenced in a study of T cell responses to AZD1222 COVID-19 vaccine. This table comes from immunoSEQ multiplex PCR, and its TCRdb copy is limited to in-frame clones, with some not included. The sample has some 130,000 clones, about 93% seen once. The sequenced sample was peripheral blood, obtained 28 days after the second AZD1222 dose. All receptors come from an adult who received the AZD1222 COVID-19 vaccine.

The V gene is TRBV25-1, the J gene TRBJ2-2; possible D gene TRBD1, 5 bases. V dropped 11 bases and J dropped 0 bases, with 10 bases sitting between them. CDR3 length: 13 amino acids. The germline gives CDR1 MGHDK, CDR2 SYGVNS. In nucleotides, the CDR3 is TGTGCCTACGGACACACGAACACCGGGGAGCTGTTTTTT. It specifies CAYGHTNTGELFF.

The rearrangement links TRBV9 to TRBJ2-1, with D possibly being TRBD1 (6 bases). CDR3 size: 15 residues. Trimming removed 5 bases at V and 0 bases at J, with 12 bases between. Germline V gene data show CDR1 as SGDLS and CDR2 as YYNGEE. The CDR3 coding sequence is TGTGCCAGCAGTGCGACGGACAGCTCCTACAATGAGCAGTTCTTC. Translation: CASSATDSSYNEQFF.

The chain has TRBV30 and TRBJ2-7, with D hard to call. The CDR3 is 12 amino acids. V was trimmed by 3 bases and J by 2 bases, leaving 8 bases between them. Germline CDR1 reads GTSNPN; CDR2 reads SVGIG (reference sequence). In DNA form, the CDR3 reads TGTGCCTGGAGGGGCATGACCTACGAGCAGTACTTC. It yields the protein CAWRGMTYEQYF.

This clone was seen just once. The chain has TRBV29-1 and TRBJ1-1, with D hard to call. CDR3 length equals 13 residues. V lost 4 bases, J lost 0 bases, and 9 bases lay in between. Germline CDR1 reads SQVTM; CDR2 reads ANQGSEA. The CDR3: CSVVGHLNTEAFF. Here the CDR3 DNA reads TGCAGCGTTGTAGGGCACTTGAACACTGAAGCTTTCTTT.

CDR3 DNA sequence: TGTGCCAGCAGCTTTGCAGGGGGAGAGACCCAGTACTTC. Its protein product is CASSFAGGETQYF. V usage is TRBV7-3 and J usage is TRBJ2-5, with 7 bases lining up with TRBD1. CDR3 length: 13 amino acids. Germline V gives CDR1 SGHTA, CDR2 FQGTGA. V dropped 3 bases and J dropped 4; count of bases not matched to a gene: 2. The full variable domain, rest sourced from reference TRBV7-3 and TRBJ2-5, is GAGVSQTPSNKVTEKGKYVELRCDPISGHTALYWYRQSLGQGPEFLIYFQGTGAADDSGLPNDRFFAVRPEGSVSTLKIQRTERGDSAVYLCASSFAGGETQYFGPGTRLLVL.

V gene TRBV30 combines with J gene TRBJ2-7; D is undetermined. V dropped 3 bases and J dropped 2 bases, with 11 bases sitting between them. CDR1 is GTSNPN, CDR2 SVGIG, per germline (reference sequence). The CDR3 is 13 residues long. For the CDR3, the DNA is TGTGCCTGGAGCCATCAGATCGCCTACGAGCAGTACTTC. Translating gives CAWSHQIAYEQYF.

The chain carries TRBV5-1 and TRBJ2-6; D is ambiguous. The CDR3 sequence is 15 residues long. The germline CDR1 and CDR2 sequences are SGHRS and YFSETQ. V lost 2 bases to trimming and J lost 4 bases, with 10 bases between them. CDR3 coding DNA: TGCGCCAGCAGCTTATCAGATCCGGGGGCCAACGTCCTGACTTTC. This translates into CASSLSDPGANVLTF.

This chain joins TRBV6-5 and TRBJ2-7; either TRBD1 or TRBD2 may supply D (6 bases each). In germline, CDR1 is MNHEY, CDR2 SVGAGI. The V and J ends lost 11 bases and 5 bases respectively, with 19 bases between them. The CDR3 covers 13 residues. CDR3 in DNA: TGTGCCTGTGTTAGGGGGAGGAGGCACGAGCAGTACTTC. The encoded protein is CACVRGRRHEQYF.

The J gene is TRBJ1-5, the V gene TRBV6-1, with unresolved D. The germline V gene encodes CDR1 MNHNS and CDR2 SASEGT. V lost 2 bases and J lost 9, with 11 bases in between. CDR3 length equals 13 residues. For the CDR3, the DNA is TGTGCCAGCAGTGAATACGGGAGTCGGCCCCAGCATTTT. Translation: CASSEYGSRPQHF.

This chain joins TRBV7-2 and TRBJ2-3; TRBD1 agrees at 7 bases. Germline loops: CDR1 SGHTA, CDR2 FQGNSA. J gave up 0 bases and V 4 bases, and 4 bases lay outside the gene matches. The CDR3 runs 15 residues. The CDR3: CASSSRGQSTDTQYF. CDR3 coding DNA: TGTGCCAGCAGCTCCCGGGGACAGAGCACAGATACGCAGTATTTT. Based on the CDR3 plus reference TRBV7-2 and TRBJ2-3, the full variable domain is GAGVSQSPSNKVTEKGKDVELRCDPISGHTALYWYRQSLGQGLEFLIYFQGNSAPDKSGLPSDRFSAERTGGSVSTLTIQRTQQEDSAVYLCASSSRGQSTDTQYFGPGTRLTVL.

The V gene is TRBV7-6, the J gene TRBJ2-2; D is uncertain. The V end lost 3 bases, the J end lost 0 bases, and 5 bases lay between the germline ends. Per the germline V gene, CDR1 is SGHVS and CDR2 is FNYEAQ. The CDR3 extends over 14 amino acids. CDR3 in amino acids: CASSLVANTGELFF. The CDR3 DNA is TGTGCCAGCAGCTTGGTTGCGAACACCGGGGAGCTGTTTTTT.

The gene calls are TRBV12-3 or TRBV12-4 and TRBJ1-2; 7 bases fit TRBD1. This CDR3 comprises 13 residues. J gave up 4 bases and V 7 bases, and 6 bases lay outside the gene matches. The CDR3 sequence is CASTRTGPYGYTF. CDR3 DNA: TGTGCCAGCACCCGGACAGGACCCTATGGCTACACCTTC.

The chain combines TRBV19 with TRBJ1-4; no reliable D call. Looked up from germline, CDR1 is LNHDA and CDR2 is SQIVND (reference sequence). Between the trimmed V and J ends, which lost 4 bases and 8 bases, there was a span of 8 bases. This CDR3 comprises 12 residues. CDR3 nucleotide sequence: TGTGCCAGTAGTAGACCGTCAGAAAAACTGTTTTTT. It encodes CASSRPSEKLFF.

This chain links TRBV6-2 or TRBV6-3 with TRBJ2-1; 14 positions agree with TRBD2. Germline V gene data show CDR1 as MNHEY and CDR2 as SVGEGT. V trimming: 5 bases; J trimming: 8 bases; junction bases outside the gene matches: 11. This CDR3 has 17 residues. The CDR3 coding sequence is TGTGCCAGCAGTACCCGACTAGCGGGGGGGTTTAACCATGAGCAGTTCTTC. Its translation: CASSTRLAGGFNHEQFF.

This clone was recorded once. This sequence joins TRBV2 and TRBJ2-1, with a possible D match to TRBD1 (5 bases). Trimming left V 4 bases short and J 8 bases short, with 9 bases between. The germline V gene encodes CDR1 SNHLY and CDR2 FYNNEI. The CDR3 sequence is 12 residues long. The CDR3 DNA follows: TGTGCCAGCAGTGTATGGGGCGATGAGCAGTTCTTC. Its protein product is CASSVWGDEQFF.

This chain's CDR3 is CASRTGLNTEAFF. The CDR3 DNA is TGTGCCAGCCGGACAGGGCTGAACACTGAAGCTTTCTTT. The rearrangement joins TRBV19 to TRBJ1-1; TRBD1 matches 8 bases. Germline loops: CDR1 LNHDA, CDR2 SQIVND (reference sequence). V gave up 9 bases and J gave up 0 bases; unmatched junction bases: 3. The CDR3 is 13 amino acids.

The chain uses TRBV4-1 and TRBJ1-2; TRBD1 matches 9 bases. The length of the CDR3 is 14 residues. Trimming removed 2 bases from V and 12 bases from J; junction bases left unmatched: 10. CDR1 is MGHRA, CDR2 YSYEKL, per germline. CDR3 nucleotide sequence: TGCGCCAGCAGCCAATTCCGGGACAGGGACCCCGACACCTTC. Residues: CASSQFRDRDPDTF.

The rearrangement joins TRBV19 to TRBJ1-3; the D gene is possibly TRBD1 (6 bases). The V end was cut by 5 bases, the J end by 0 bases, with 11 bases between. The CDR3 is 15 residues long. CDR1 and CDR2 from the germline V gene are LNHDA and SQIVND (reference sequence). CDR3 DNA: TGTGCCAGTAGTGCCGGACAGTTCTCTGGAAACACCATATATTTT. It specifies CASSAGQFSGNTIYF.

In the case of this clone: A junction end diverges from the germline sequence, so it may reflect a read error. This chain joins TRBV11-3 and TRBJ1-1; no firm D call. CDR1 is SGHNT, CDR2 YENEEA, per germline. This CDR3 has 12 amino acids. CDR3: CASSLDNSEAFF. The CDR3 bases are TGTGCCAGCAGCTTAGATAACAGTGAAGCTTTCTTT.

This clone was counted a single time. The chain links TRBV12-3 or TRBV12-4 to TRBJ1-5, with D maybe TRBD1 (5 bases). This CDR3 has 11 amino acids. V lost 4 bases and J lost 9, with 7 bases in between. CDR3 in DNA: TGTGCCAGCAGTTCCCAGGGGCCCCAGCATTTT. Translated: CASSSQGPQHF.

The chain is built from TRBV5-3 and TRBJ2-3; 9 bases match TRBD2. TRBV5-3 is placed among ORFs of uncertain function. Trimming cost V 4 bases and J 7 bases; bases outside gene matches: 22. This CDR3 contains 19 residues. The CDR3 region is CARSPVLASGEIYCHTQYF. For the CDR3, the DNA is TGTGCCAGAAGCCCAGTCCTGGCTAGCGGGGAGATATACTGCCATACGCAGTATTTT.

This clone was seen a single time. The chain has TRBV7-9 and TRBJ1-4, with D hard to call. The ends were cut back, 2 bases at V and 6 bases at J, with 13 bases in the middle. The germline CDR1 and CDR2 sequences are SEHNR and FQNEAQ (reference sequence). The CDR3 runs 15 residues. CDR3 loop: CASSLFGSLDEKLFF. The DNA of the CDR3 is TGTGCCAGCAGCTTATTCGGCAGCCTCGATGAAAAACTGTTTTTT.

This rearrangement joins TRBV27 to TRBJ2-5, with D perhaps TRBD1 (5 bases). Germline CDR1 reads MNHEY; CDR2 reads SMNVEV (reference sequence). The ends were cut back, 2 bases at V and 5 bases at J, with 15 bases in the middle. The CDR3 runs 15 residues. CDR3 sequence (DNA): TGTGCCAGCAGTTTAACCTCAGGGAATCCGGAGACCCAGTACTTC. Protein sequence: CASSLTSGNPETQYF.

This sequence joins TRBV2 and TRBJ1-4, with 7 bases that match TRBD1. Germline V gene lookup returns CDR1 SNHLY and CDR2 FYNNEI. The CDR3 is 13 amino acids. V was clipped by 5 bases and J by 6 bases; unmatched bases: 3. The CDR3 is CASSTGQHEKLFF. The CDR3 bases are TGTGCCAGCAGTACGGGACAGCATGAAAAACTGTTTTTT.

The V gene is TRBV13, the J gene TRBJ2-1; TRBD2 aligns across 10 bases. The length of the CDR3 is 15 residues. Per the germline V gene, CDR1 is PRHDT and CDR2 is FYEKMQ (reference sequence). Unmatched junction bases numbered 0, after V lost 2 bases and J lost 2 bases. The CDR3 DNA reads as TGTGCCAGCAGCTTAAGCGGGGGGGCCTACAATGAGCAGTTCTTC. Encoded protein: CASSLSGGAYNEQFF.

This clone appeared a single time. V is TRBV25-1 and J is TRBJ1-3; D unclear. V dropped 3 bases and J dropped 0 bases, with 18 bases sitting between them. Germline-derived CDR1 and CDR2 are MGHDK and SYGVNS. The CDR3 contains 18 residues. The CDR3: CASSDPRGDRPSGNTIYF. DNA for the CDR3: TGTGCCAGCAGTGACCCCCGTGGTGACCGACCCTCTGGAAACACCATATATTTT.

The V and J genes are TRBV2 and TRBJ1-5, with a possible D match to TRBD1 (6 bases). CDR3 length equals 15 residues. Germline V gene data show CDR1 as SNHLY and CDR2 as FYNNEI. Trimming took 5 bases from V and 7 from J, leaving 18 bases between them. CDR3 in amino acids: CASSLQGVGNQPQHF. The CDR3 DNA reads as TGTGCCAGCAGTCTACAGGGTGTGGGGAACCAGCCCCAGCATTTT.

The rearrangement uses TRBV7-9 and TRBJ1-5, with 8 bases fitting TRBD1. V dropped 3 bases and J dropped 2; count of bases not matched to a gene: 0. The CDR3 has 14 amino acids. The germline V gene has CDR1 SEHNR and CDR2 FQNEAQ (reference sequence). CDR3 DNA: TGTGCCAGCAGCTTGACAGGGGGCAATCAGCCCCAGCATTTT. It translates to CASSLTGGNQPQHF.